This T cell receptor (beta chain) was captured in a study of cytomegalovirus exposure and HLA in healthy donors. Study details: Earlier, 100 million to 120 million unique TCR beta sequences were recovered from roughly 170 million T cells by an analysis. General study points: The records held CMV serostatus as the only immune exposure information. An observed cluster of highly shared sequence variants was recorded as a likely sequencing artifact. Later work showed greater clonal expansion in HLA-associated TCR beta chains than in equally common others.

CDR1 and CDR2 from the germline V gene are LNHDA and SQIVND (reference sequence). Trimming cost V 4 bases and J 3 bases, with 9 bases left between them. This CDR3 comprises 13 residues. The PCR had 60 Vbeta and 13 Jbeta primers. Data came from immunoSEQ multiplex PCR; TCRdb stores just in-frame clones and leaves some out. The sample yields 130,000 or so clones, just under 75% seen once. As concerns this clone: Its antigen is still unknown.

This clonotype was obtained from a man aged 40-55 years in good health and CMV-seropositive. Sequenced material: PBMCs. The J gene is TRBJ1-1, the V gene TRBV19; perhaps TRBD1 as D (5 bases). CDR3 region: CASSNQGYTEAFF. Here the CDR3 DNA reads TGTGCCAGTAGTAATCAGGGTTACACTGAAGCTTTCTTT.